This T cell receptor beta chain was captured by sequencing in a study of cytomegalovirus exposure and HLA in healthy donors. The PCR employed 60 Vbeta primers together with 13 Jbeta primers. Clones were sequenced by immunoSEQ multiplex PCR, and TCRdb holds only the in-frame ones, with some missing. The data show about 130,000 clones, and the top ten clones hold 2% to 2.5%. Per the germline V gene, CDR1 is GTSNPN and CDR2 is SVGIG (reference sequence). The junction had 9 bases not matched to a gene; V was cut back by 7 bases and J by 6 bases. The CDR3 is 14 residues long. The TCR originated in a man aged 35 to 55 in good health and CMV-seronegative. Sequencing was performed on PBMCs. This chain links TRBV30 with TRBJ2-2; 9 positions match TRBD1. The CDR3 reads CASPGQGGSGELFF. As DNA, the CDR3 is TGTGCCTCTCCGGGACAGGGAGGGTCCGGGGAGCTGTTTTTT. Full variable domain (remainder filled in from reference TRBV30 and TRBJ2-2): SQTIHQWPATLVQPVGSPLSLECTVEGTSNPNLYWYRQAAGRGLQLLFYSVGIGQISSEVPQNLSASRPQDRQFILSSKKLLLSDSGFYLCASPGQGGSGELFFGEGSRLTVL.